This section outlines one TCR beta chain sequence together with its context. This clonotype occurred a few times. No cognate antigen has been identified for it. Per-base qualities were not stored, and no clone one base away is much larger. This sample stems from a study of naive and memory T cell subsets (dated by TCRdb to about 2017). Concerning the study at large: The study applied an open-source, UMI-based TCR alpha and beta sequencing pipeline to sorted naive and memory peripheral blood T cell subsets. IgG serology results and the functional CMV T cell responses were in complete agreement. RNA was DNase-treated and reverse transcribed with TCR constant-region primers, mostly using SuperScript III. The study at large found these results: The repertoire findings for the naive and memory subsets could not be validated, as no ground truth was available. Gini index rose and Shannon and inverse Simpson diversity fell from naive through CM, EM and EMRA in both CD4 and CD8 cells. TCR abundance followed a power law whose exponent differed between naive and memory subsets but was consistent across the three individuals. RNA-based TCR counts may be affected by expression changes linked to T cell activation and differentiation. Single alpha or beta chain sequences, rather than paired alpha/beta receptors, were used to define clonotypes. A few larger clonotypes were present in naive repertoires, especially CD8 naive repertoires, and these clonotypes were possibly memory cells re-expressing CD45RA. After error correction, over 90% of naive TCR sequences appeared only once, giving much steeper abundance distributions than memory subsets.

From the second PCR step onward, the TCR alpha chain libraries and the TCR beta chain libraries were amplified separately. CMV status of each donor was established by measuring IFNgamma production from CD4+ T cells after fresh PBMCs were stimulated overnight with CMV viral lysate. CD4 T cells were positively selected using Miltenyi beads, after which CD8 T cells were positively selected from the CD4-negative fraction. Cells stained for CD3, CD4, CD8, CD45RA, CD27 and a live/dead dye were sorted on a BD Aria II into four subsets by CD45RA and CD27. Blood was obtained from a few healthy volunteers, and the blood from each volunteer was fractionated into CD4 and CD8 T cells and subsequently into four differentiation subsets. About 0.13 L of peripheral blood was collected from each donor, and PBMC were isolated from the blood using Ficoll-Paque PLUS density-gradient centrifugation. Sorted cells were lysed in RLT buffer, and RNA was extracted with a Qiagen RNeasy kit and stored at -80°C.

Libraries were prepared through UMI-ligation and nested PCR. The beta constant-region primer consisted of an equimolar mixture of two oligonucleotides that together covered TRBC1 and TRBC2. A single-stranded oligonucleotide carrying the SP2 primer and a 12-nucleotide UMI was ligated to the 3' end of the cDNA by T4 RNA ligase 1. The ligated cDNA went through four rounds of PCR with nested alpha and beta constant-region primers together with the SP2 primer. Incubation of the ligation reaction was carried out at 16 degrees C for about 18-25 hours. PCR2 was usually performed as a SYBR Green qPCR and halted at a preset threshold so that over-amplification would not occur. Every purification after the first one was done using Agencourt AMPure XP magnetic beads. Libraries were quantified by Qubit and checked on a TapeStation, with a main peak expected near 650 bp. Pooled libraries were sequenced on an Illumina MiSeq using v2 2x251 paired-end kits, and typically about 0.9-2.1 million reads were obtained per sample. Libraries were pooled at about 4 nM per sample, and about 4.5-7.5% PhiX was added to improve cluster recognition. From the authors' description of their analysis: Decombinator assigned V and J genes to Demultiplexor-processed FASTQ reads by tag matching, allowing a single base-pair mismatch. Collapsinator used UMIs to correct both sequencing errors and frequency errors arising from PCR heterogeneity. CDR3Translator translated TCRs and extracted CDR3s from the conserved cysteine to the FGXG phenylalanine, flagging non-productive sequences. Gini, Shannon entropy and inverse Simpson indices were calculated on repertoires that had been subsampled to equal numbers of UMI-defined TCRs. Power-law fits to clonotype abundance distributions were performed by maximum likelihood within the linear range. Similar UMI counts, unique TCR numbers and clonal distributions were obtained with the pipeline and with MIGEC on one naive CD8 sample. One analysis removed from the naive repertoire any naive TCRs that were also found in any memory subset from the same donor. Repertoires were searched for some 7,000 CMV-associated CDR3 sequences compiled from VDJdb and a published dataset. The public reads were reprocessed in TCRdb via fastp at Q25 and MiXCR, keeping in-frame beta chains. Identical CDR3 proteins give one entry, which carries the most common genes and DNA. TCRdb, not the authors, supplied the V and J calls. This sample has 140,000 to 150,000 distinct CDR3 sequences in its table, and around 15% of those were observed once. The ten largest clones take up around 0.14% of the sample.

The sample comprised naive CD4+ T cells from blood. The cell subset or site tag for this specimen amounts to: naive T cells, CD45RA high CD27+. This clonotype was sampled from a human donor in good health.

In nucleotide form, the sequence is TGTGCCAGCAGTCCCCCGGGACTAGCGGGAGTTGGGCGCAATGAGCAGTTCTTC. Translated, this gives CASSPPGLAGVGRNEQFF. This receptor chain uses TRBV12-3 or TRBV12-4 and TRBJ2-1; TRBD2 aligns with 14 central bases. The junction shows trimming of 5 bases on V and 6 bases on J, and the gene matches do not reach 12 bases of it. The CDR3 covers 18 residues, taking in both the cysteine and the phenylalanine. Only CDR3 DNA is held: 54 bases, read in frame from base 1.